This record concerns one T cell receptor beta chain sequence. Its specificity is unknown. This entry belongs to a study of cytomegalovirus exposure and HLA in healthy donors. Study outcomes and limitations: The study flagged some 180 TCR beta chains as cytomegalovirus-associated. Through in vitro validation, three CMV-associated chains were shown to be specific for CMV antigens. It was reported that the classifier diagnosed cytomegalovirus status with high specificity and sensitivity in both the original and validation cohorts.

The donors were part of the validation cohort, which consisted of about 120 subjects and was separate from the first cohort of 670 or so subjects. The CDR3 totals 13 residues. Sequenced by immunoSEQ multiplex PCR; TCRdb stores in-frame clones only, minus some. The repertoire includes around 90,000 clones, 84% of them detected once, and over 10% sits in the top ten. The chain combines TRBV1 with TRBJ2-1; the table's D call TRBD2 went unverified against the DNA. TRBV1 is an annotated pseudogene. Sequenced sample: PBMCs. This TCR came from a woman in her late teens or twenties in good health and CMV-seropositive. CDR3 region: CTSSQRRAHEQFF. CDR3 bases: TGCACCAGCAGCCAGAGAAGAGCCCATGAGCAGTTCTTC.